A selection of T cell receptor beta chains follows, all from one sample in a study of T cell changes during pregnancy in multiple sclerosis. The repertoire was sequenced with immunoSEQ multiplex PCR; TCRdb's copy has only in-frame clones and lacks some. The table lists about 68,000 clones, 90% of them singletons. The specimen comprised peripheral blood, sampled in the third trimester of pregnancy. Receptors originate from a female donor with multiple sclerosis, enrolled in a pregnancy study. Each CDR3 is given with its conserved first and last residue. A D gene is named only where the DNA matches it firmly. Size values are once, few and many counts, or a class for expanded clones, and some rows have none.

v_call,d_call,j_call,clone_size,cdr3_nt,cdr3_aa
TRBV7-9,TRBD1,TRBJ1-5,NA,TGTGCCAGCAGCTCAGGACAGGGGGGTCAGCCCCAGCATTTT,CASSSGQGGQPQHF
TRBV5-1,TRBD2,TRBJ2-5,NA,TGCGCCAGCAGCTTCTTTAGCGGGAGAGGGCAAGAGACCCAGTACTTC,CASSFFSGRGQETQYF
TRBV11-3,TRBD1,TRBJ2-7,NA,TGTGCCAGCAGCTTTAAGGACAGGGACTACGAGCAGTACTTC,CASSFKDRDYEQYF
TRBV5-6,NA,TRBJ1-1,NA,TGTGCCAGCAGCCGGACAGTAACTGAAGCTTTCTTT,CASSRTVTEAFF
TRBV10-3,NA,TRBJ2-6,NA,TGTGCCATCAGCCTTAGCTCTGGGGCCAACGTCCTGACTTTC,CAISLSSGANVLTF
TRBV5-4,NA,TRBJ1-4,once,TGTGCCAGCAGCTGGGGGACAAGTAATGAAAAACTGTTTTTT,CASSWGTSNEKLFF
TRBV5-6,NA,TRBJ2-7,NA,TGTGCCAGCAGCCGGGGAACTTTCACCTACGAGCAGTACTTC,CASSRGTFTYEQYF
TRBV4-1,NA,TRBJ2-1,NA,TGCGCCAGCAGCCAAGATGAAATGACCTTGGGGCAGATGAAGTTCTTC,CASSQDEMTLGQMKFF
TRBV6-5,NA,TRBJ1-1,NA,TGTGCCAGCAGTTGGCAGGGCGAAGCTTTCTTT,CASSWQGEAFF
TRBV7-2,NA,TRBJ2-3,NA,TGTGCCAGCACCCCTCATGGGCACACAGATACGCAGTATTTT,CASTPHGHTDTQYF
TRBV2,NA,TRBJ2-3,NA,TGTGCCAGCAGTGAGCGGGATTACACAGATACGCAGTATTTT,CASSERDYTDTQYF